The sample holds many counts of the clone carrying this T cell receptor beta chain. V was shortened by 0 bases and J by 5 bases, with 20 bases between the two germline ends. From germline, CDR1 is SGHRS and CDR2 YFSETQ. The CDR3 loop spans 17 amino acids. TCRdb called the 5' RACE reads again in MiXCR, with one record for every CDR3 protein. The table lists 200,000 to 250,000 distinct CDR3 sequences, 7.5% to 10% of them singletons. This entry is derived from a study of T-cell memory formation after mild COVID-19. The sequenced material came from PBMCs or a T cell subset sorted from them (not recorded which). This receptor was obtained from a young man who had mild COVID-19 (a few samples of this study predate the infection). Cell type and time point are not known. This chain connects TRBV5-1 to TRBJ1-1; D is possibly TRBD1 (5 bases). The CDR3 reads CASSLAFRVQGGTEAFF. Here the CDR3 DNA reads TGCGCCAGCAGCTTGGCGTTTCGGGTCCAGGGCGGAACTGAAGCTTTCTTT.